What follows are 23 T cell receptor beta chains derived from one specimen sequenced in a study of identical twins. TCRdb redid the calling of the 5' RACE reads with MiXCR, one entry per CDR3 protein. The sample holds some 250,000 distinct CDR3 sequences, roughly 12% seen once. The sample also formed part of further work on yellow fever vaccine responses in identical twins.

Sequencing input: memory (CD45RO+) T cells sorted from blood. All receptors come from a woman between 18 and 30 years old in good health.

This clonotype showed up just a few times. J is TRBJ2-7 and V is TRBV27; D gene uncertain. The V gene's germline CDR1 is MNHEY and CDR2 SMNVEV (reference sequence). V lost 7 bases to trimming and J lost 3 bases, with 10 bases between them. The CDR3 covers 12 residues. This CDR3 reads CASTPRDYEQYF. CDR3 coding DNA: TGTGCCAGCACCCCCCGCGACTACGAGCAGTACTTC.

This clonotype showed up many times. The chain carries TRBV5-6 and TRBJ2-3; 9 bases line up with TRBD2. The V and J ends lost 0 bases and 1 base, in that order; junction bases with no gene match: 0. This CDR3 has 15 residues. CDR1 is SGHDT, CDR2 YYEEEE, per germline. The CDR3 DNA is TGTGCCAGCAGCTTGGGGACTAGCGGCACAGATACGCAGTATTTT. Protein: CASSLGTSGTDTQYF.

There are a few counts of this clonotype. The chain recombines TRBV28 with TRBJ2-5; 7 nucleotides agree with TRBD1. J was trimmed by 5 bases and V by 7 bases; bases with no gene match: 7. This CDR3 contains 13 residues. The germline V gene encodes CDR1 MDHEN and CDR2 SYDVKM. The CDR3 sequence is CASTPRGRETQYF. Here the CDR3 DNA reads TGTGCCAGCACGCCTAGGGGGCGGGAGACCCAGTACTTC.

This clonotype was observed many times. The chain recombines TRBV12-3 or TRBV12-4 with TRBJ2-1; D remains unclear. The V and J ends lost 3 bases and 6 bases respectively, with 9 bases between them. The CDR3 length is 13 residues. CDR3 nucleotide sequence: TGTGCCAGCAGTTTCCCTAATTCCAATGAGCAGTTCTTC. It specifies CASSFPNSNEQFF.

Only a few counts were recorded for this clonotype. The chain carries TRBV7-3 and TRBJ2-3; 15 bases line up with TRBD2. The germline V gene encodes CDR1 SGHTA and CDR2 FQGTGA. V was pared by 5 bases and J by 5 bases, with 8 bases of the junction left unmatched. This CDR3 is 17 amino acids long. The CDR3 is CASSPWTSGGGQDTQYF. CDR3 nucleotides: TGTGCCAGCAGCCCCTGGACTAGCGGGGGGGGCCAAGATACGCAGTATTTT.

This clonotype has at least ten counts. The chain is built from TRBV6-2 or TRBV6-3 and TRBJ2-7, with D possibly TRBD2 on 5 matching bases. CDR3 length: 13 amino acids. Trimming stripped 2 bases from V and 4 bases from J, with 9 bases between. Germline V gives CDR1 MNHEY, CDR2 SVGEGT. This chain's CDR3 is CASSYQAVYEQYF. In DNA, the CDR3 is TGTGCCAGCAGTTACCAAGCGGTTTACGAGCAGTACTTC.

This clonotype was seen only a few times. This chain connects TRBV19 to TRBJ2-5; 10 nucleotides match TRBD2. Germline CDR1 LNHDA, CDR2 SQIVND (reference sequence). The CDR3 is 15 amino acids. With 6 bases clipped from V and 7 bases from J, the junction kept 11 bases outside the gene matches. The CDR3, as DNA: TGTGCCAGTAGCGGTAGCGGGGGGATCCTCGGGACCCAGTACTTC. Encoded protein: CASSGSGGILGTQYF.

The CDR3 coding sequence is TGTGCCACCGCGGGCGGGAAAAACACCGGGGAGCTGTTTTTT. Its translation is CATAGGKNTGELFF. V gene TRBV9 combines with J gene TRBJ2-2; weak D call: TRBD2 (6 bases). This CDR3 spans 14 amino acids. The germline CDR1 and CDR2 sequences are SGDLS and YYNGEE. Trimming cost V 9 bases and J 2 bases, with 14 bases left between them.

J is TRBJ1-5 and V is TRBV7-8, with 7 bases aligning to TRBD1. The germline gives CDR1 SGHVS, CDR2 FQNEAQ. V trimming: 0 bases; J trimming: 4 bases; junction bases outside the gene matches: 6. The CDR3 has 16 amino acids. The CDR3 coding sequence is TGTGCCAGCAGCTTAGCGTGGCAGGGGGGGAATCAGCCCCAGCATTTT. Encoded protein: CASSLAWQGGNQPQHF. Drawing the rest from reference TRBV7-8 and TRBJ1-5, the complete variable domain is GAGVSQSPRYKVAKRGQDVALRCDPISGHVSLFWYQQALGQGPEFLTYFQNEAQLDKSGLPSDRFFAERPEGSVSTLKIQRTQQEDSAVYLCASSLAWQGGNQPQHFGDGTRLSIL.

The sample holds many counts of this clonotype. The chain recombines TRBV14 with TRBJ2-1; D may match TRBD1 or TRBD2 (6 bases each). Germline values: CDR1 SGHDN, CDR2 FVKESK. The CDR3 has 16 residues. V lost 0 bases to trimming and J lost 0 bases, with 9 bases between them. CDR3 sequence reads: CASSQDPGASYNEQFF. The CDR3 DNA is TGTGCCAGCAGCCAAGATCCGGGGGCCTCCTACAATGAGCAGTTCTTC.

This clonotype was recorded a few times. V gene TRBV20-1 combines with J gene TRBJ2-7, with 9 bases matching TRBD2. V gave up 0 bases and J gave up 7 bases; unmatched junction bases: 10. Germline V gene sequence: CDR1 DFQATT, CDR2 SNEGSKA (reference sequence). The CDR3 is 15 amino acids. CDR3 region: CSAREALAGLREQYF. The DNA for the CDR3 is TGCAGTGCTAGAGAGGCGCTAGCGGGACTGAGGGAGCAGTACTTC.

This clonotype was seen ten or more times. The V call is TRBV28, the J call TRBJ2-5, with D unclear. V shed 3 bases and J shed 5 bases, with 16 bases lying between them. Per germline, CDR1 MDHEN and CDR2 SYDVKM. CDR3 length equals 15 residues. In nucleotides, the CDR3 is TGTGCCAGCAGTTTGTTCCGAAAAGGCGACGAGACCCAGTACTTC. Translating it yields CASSLFRKGDETQYF.

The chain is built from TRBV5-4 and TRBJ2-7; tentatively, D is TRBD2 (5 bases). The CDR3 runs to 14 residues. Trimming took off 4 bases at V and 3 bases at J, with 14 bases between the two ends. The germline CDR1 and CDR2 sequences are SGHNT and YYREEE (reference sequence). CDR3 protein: CASSPELACYEQYF. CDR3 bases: TGTGCCAGCAGCCCCGAGCTAGCCTGCTACGAGCAGTACTTC.

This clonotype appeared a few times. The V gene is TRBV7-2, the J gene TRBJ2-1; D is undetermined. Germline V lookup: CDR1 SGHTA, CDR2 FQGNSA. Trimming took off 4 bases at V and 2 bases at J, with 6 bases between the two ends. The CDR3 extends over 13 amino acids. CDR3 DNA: TGTGCCAGCAGCTCCGCTCCCTACAATGAGCAGTTCTTC. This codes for CASSSAPYNEQFF.

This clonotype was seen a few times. This CDR3 is CASSIQQGGSGNTIYF. Written as DNA, the CDR3 is TGCGCCAGCAGCATACAACAGGGCGGCTCCGGAAACACCATATATTTT. The chain is built from TRBV5-1 and TRBJ1-3; possibly TRBD1 for D (6 bases). V was pared by 4 bases and J by 4 bases, with 18 bases between. Germline assignment: CDR1 SGHRS and CDR2 YFSETQ. CDR3 length: 16 residues.

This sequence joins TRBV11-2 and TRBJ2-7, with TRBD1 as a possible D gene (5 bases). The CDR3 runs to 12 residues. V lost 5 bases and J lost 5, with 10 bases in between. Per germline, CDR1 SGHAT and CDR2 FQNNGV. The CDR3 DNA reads TGTGCCAGCAGCACACCAGGGAACGAGCAGTACTTC. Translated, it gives CASSTPGNEQYF. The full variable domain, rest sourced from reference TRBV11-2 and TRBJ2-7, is EAGVAQSPRYKIIEKRQSVAFWCNPISGHATLYWYQQILGQGPKLLIQFQNNGVVDDSQLPKDRFSAERLKGVDSTLKIQPAKLEDSAVYLCASSTPGNEQYFGPGTRLTVT.

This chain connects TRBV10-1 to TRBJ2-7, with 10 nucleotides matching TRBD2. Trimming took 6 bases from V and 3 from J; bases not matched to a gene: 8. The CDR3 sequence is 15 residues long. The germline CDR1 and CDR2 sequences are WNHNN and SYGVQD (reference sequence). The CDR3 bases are TGCGCCAGCAGAATAAAGCGGGGGGGTCTCTACGAGCAGTACTTC. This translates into CASRIKRGGLYEQYF.

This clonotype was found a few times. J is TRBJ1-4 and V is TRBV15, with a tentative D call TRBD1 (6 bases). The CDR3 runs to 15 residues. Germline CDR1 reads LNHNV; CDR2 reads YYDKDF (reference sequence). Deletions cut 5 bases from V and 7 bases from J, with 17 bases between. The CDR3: CATSGARTQGEKLFF. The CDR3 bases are TGTGCCACCAGCGGGGCGCGGACACAGGGTGAAAAACTGTTTTTT. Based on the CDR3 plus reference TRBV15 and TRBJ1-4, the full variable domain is DAMVIQNPRYQVTQFGKPVTLSCSQTLNHNVMYWYQQKSSQAPKLLFHYYDKDFNNEADTPDNFQSRRPNTSFCFLDIRSPGLGDTAMYLCATSGARTQGEKLFFGSGTQLSVL.

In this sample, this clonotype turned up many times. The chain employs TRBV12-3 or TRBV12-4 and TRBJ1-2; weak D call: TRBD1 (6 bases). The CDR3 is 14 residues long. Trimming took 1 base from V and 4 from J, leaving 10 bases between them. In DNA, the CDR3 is TGTGCCAGCAGTTTAGTTACAGGGAGCTATGGCTACACCTTC. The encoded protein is CASSLVTGSYGYTF.

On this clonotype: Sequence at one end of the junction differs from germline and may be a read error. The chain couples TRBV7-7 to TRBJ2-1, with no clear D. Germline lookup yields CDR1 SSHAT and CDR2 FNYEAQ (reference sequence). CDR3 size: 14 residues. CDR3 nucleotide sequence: TGTGCTAGCAGCTTAGGCGGTCTCTTCGATGAGCAGTTCTTC. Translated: CASSLGGLFDEQFF.

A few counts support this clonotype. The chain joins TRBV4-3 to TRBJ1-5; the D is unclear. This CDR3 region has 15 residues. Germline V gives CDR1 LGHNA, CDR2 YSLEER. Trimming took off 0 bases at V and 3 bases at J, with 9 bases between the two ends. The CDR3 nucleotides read TGCGCCAGCAGCCAAGACTGGCAGTCCAATCAGCCCCAGCATTTT. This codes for CASSQDWQSNQPQHF.

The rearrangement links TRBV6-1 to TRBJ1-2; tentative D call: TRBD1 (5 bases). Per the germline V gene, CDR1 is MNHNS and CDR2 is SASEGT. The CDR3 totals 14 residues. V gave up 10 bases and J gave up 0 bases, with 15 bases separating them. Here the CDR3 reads CAIGPGGTNYGYTF. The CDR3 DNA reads TGTGCCATCGGACCCGGGGGGACTAACTATGGCTACACCTTC.

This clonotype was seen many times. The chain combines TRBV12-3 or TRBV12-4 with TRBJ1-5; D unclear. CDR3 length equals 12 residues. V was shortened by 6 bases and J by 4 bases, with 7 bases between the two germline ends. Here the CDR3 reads CASSTNNQPQHF. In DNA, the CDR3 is TGTGCCAGCAGCACGAATAATCAGCCCCAGCATTTT.